This TCR beta chain is from a study of identical twins. One entry per CDR3 protein, called by TCRdb with MiXCR from the 5' RACE reads. This sample has 210,000 or so distinct CDR3 sequences, with around 6.8% found just once. This clonotype occurred many times. Germline CDR1 is MDHEN and CDR2 is SYDVKM. This CDR3 is 17 amino acids long. The junction had 9 bases not matched to a gene; V was cut back by 4 bases and J by 1 base. These data were also reused for a study on yellow fever vaccine responses in identical twins.

The chain uses TRBV28 and TRBJ2-7, with TRBD1 identical over 11 bases. This sequence was found in a woman aged 18-29 years in good health. What was sequenced was memory (CD45RO+) T cells sorted from blood. The CDR3 loop reads CASSSPGQGGSSYEQYF. CDR3 sequence (DNA): TGTGCCAGCAGTTCACCGGGACAGGGGGGATCATCCTACGAGCAGTACTTC. Complete variable domain (other parts from reference TRBV28 and TRBJ2-7): DVKVTQSSRYLVKRTGEKVFLECVQDMDHENMFWYRQDPGLGLRLIYFSYDVKMKEKGDIPEGYSVSREKKERFSLILESASTNQTSMYLCASSSPGQGGSSYEQYFGPGTRLTVT.